This T cell receptor (beta chain) was observed in a study of a mutant IDH1 vaccine in newly diagnosed glioma. Looking at the study overall: Every participant had undergone radiotherapy, temozolomide, or both before, and most underwent both.

Germline CDR1 reads ENHRY; CDR2 reads SYGVKD. The V end lost 3 bases, the J end lost 0 bases, and 6 bases lay between the germline ends. The CDR3 totals 15 residues. Study-level points and caveats: More than 80% of patients showed vaccine-induced immune responses across multiple MHC alleles. There seemed to be no relation between pseudoprogression and changes in top peripheral T cell clonotypes.

Profiled with immunoSEQ multiplex PCR; TCRdb holds only in-frame clones, not every one. The profile shows 85,000 to 100,000 clones, around 90% of them singletons. Notes on this clone: The antigen is undetermined.

Time point reported: baseline, week 1 (first vaccination visit). The sample's treatment: pre-vaccination baseline after standard-of-care therapy. Those who donated had recent WHO grade 3 or 4 IDH1-mutant, ATRX-lost astrocytomas. The clonotype originates from a woman between 50 and 59 years old with glioma. The chain carries TRBV10-3 and TRBJ2-6, with no clear D. This specimen consisted of PBMCs, obtained from a glioma patient treated with radiotherapy, temozolomide or both. This CDR3 is CAISDPRSGANVLTF. For the CDR3, the DNA is TGTGCCATCAGTGATCCCCGCTCTGGGGCCAACGTCCTGACTTTC.